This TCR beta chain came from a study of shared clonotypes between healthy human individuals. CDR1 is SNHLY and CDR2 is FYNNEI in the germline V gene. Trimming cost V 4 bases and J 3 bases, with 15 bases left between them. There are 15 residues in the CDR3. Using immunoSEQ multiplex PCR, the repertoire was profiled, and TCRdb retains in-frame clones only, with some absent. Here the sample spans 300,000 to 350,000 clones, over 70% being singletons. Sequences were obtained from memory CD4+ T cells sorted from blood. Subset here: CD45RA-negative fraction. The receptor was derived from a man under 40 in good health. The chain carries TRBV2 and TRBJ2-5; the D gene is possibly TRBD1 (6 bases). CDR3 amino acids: CASSAQGFPKETQYF. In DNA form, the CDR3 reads TGTGCCAGCAGTGCACAGGGATTCCCGAAAGAGACCCAGTACTTC. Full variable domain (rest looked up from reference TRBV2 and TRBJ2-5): EPEVTQTPSHQVTQMGQEVILRCVPISNHLYFYWYRQILGQKVEFLVSFYNNEISEKSEIFDDQFSVERPDGSNFTLKIRSTKLEDSAMYFCASSAQGFPKETQYFGPGTRLLVL.